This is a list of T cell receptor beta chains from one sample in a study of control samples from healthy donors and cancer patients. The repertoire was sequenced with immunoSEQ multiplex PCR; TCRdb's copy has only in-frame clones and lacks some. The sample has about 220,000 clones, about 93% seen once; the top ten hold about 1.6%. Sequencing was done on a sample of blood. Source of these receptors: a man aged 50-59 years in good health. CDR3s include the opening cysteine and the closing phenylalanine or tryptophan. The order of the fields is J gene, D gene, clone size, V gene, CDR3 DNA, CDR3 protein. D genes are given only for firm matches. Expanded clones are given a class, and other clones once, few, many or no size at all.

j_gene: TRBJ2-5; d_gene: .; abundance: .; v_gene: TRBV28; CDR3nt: TGTGCCAGCAGTACCGCCGGGGGGCAGGGAAAGAGCTATCCAAGGGAGACCCAGTACTTC; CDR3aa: CASSTAGGQGKSYPRETQYF
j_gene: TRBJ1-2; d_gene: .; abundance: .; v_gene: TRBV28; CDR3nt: TGTGCCAGCAGGCCGCAGCGCCAGCTAGGACCCTATGGCTACACCTTC; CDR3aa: CASRPQRQLGPYGYTF
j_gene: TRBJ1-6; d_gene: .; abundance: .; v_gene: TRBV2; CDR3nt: TGTGCCAGCGGGGAGCGGGCCTCACCTACCTCCTATAATTCACCCCTCCACTTT; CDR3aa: CASGERASPTSYNSPLHF
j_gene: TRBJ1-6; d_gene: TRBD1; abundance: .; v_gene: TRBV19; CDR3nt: TGTGCCAGTACCAGGACAGGGGGGCTCTATAATTCACCCCTCCACTTT; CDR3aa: CASTRTGGLYNSPLHF
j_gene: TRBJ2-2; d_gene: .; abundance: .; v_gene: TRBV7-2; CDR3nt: TGTGCCAGCAGCGGTCGGACGGCCGGGGAGCTGTTTTTT; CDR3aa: CASSGRTAGELFF
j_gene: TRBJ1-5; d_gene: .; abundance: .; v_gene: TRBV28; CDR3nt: TGTGCCAGCAGCACTCAGCGGGGTAAGGATCAGCCCCAGCATTTT; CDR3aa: CASSTQRGKDQPQHF
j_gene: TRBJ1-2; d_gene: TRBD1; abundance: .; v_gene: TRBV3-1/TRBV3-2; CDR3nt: TGTGCCAGCAGCCAGAGACAGGGGGTTGGCTACACCTTC; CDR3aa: CASSQRQGVGYTF
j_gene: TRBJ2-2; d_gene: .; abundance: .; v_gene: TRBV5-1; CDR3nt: TGCGCCAGCAGCTTGGTGGCCTCAGGAAAAGGGGAGCTGTTTTTT; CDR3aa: CASSLVASGKGELFF
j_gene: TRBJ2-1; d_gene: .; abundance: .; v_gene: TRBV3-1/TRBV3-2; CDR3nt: TGTGCCAGCAGCCAAGAAATTGGGCTAGCTCAGGGGGGGCAGTTCTTC; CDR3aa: CASSQEIGLAQGGQFF
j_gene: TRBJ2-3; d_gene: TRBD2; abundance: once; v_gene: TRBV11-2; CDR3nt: TGTGCCAGCAGCTTGGGAAGCGGGGCCACAGATACGCAGTATTTT; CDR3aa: CASSLGSGATDTQYF
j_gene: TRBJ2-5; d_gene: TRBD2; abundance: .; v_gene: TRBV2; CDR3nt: TGTGCCAGCAGTGGGAGACTAGCGGCCCAAGAGACCCAGTACTTC; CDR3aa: CASSGRLAAQETQYF
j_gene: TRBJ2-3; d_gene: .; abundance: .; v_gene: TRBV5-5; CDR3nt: TGTGCCAGCAGCTTGGGGCCAGGAACAGATACGCAGTATTTT; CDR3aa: CASSLGPGTDTQYF
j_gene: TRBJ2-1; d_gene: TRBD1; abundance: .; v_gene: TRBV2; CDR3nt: TGTGCCAGCAACCGGGGACAGGGTCTCAATGAGCAGTTCTTC; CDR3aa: CASNRGQGLNEQFF
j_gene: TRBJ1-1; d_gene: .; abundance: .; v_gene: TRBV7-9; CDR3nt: TGTGCCAGCAGCTTAGGTGCAGGGGCTGTCATGAACACTGAAGCTTTCTTT; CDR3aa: CASSLGAGAVMNTEAFF
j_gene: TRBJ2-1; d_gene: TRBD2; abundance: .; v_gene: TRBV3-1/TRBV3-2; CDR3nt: TGTGCCAGCAGTCAAGGGACTAGCCTGTACAATGAGCAGTTCTTC; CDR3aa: CASSQGTSLYNEQFF
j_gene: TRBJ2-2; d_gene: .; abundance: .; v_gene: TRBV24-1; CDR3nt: TGTGCCACCAGTAAAACCGGGGAGCTGTTTTTT; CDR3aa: CATSKTGELFF
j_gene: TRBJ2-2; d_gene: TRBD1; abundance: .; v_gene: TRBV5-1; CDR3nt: TGCGCCAGCAGCGGGACAGGGAGGGCCGGGGAGCTGTTTTTT; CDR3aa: CASSGTGRAGELFF
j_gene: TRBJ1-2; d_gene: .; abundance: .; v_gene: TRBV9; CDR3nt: TGTGCCAGCAGCCCGAGCGGGGGGACTGGCTATGGCTACACCTTC; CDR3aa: CASSPSGGTGYGYTF
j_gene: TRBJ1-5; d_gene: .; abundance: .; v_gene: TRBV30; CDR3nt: TGTGCCTGGAGTGGGACCGACGATCAGCCCCAGCATTTT; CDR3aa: CAWSGTDDQPQHF
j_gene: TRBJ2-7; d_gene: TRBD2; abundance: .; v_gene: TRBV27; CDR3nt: TGTGCCAGCAGTTTAGTGGGGACTAGAATTTTCCACGAGCAGTACTTC; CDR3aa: CASSLVGTRIFHEQYF
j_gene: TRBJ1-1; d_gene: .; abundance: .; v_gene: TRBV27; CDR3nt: TGTGCCAGCAGTATCAGAACAGGGAGCGGCACTGAAGCTTTCTTT; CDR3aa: CASSIRTGSGTEAFF
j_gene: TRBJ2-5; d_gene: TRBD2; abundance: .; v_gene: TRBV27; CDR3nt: TGTGCCAGCAGACGGGGACTAGACGAGACCCAGTACTTC; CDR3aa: CASRRGLDETQYF
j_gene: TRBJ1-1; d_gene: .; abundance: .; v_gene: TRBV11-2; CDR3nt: TGTGCCAGCAGCTTAGATCGATTGGGGCGCGGTACCCGAACTGAAGCTTTCTTT; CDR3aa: CASSLDRLGRGTRTEAFF
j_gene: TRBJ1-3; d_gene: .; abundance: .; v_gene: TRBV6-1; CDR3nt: TGTGCCAGCAGTGAACCGGCGTCGGGTTACTCTGGAAACACCATATATTTT; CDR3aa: CASSEPASGYSGNTIYF
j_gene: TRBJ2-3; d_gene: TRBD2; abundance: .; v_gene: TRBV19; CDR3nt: TGTGCCAGTAGTATTAGCGGGGTTGGCACAGATACGCAGTATTTT; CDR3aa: CASSISGVGTDTQYF
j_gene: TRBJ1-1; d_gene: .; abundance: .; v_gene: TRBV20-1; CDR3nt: TGCAGTGCTAGAGATCAAGGGTTCGCTTTCTTT; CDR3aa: CSARDQGFAFF
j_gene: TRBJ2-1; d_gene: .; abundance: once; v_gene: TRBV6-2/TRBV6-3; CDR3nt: TGTGCCAGCAGTCCCCCTGGGGTGGGAACCTACAATGAGCAGTTCTTC; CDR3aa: CASSPPGVGTYNEQFF
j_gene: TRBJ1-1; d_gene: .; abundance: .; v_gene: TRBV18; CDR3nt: TGTGCCAGCTCACCGGATTGGGGGGGCGCACAGACTGAAGCTTTCTTT; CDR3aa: CASSPDWGGAQTEAFF
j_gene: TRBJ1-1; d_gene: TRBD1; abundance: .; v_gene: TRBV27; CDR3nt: TGTGCCAGCAGGCTGACAGGGGACCGCCTACCTGAAGCTTTCTTT; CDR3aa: CASRLTGDRLPEAFF
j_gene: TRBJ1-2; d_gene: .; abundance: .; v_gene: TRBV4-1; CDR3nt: TGCGCCAGCAGCCAAGACGGGCATGGCTACACCTTC; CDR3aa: CASSQDGHGYTF
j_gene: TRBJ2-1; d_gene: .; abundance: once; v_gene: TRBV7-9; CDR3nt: TGTGCCAGCAGCTTGGGGGTCCCCTACAATGAGCAGTTCTTC; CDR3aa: CASSLGVPYNEQFF